The rows below give T cell receptor beta chains drawn from one sample of a study of T cells in Graves' hyperthyroidism and ophthalmopathy. Via MiXCR, TCRdb re-called the multiplex PCR reads, giving one row per CDR3 protein. The data contain almost 600,000 distinct CDR3 sequences, around 45% of them singletons. Sequenced: peripheral blood or thyroid tissue (not recorded which). The receptors were gathered from a woman between 18 and 29 years old with Graves' hyperthyroidism. Each CDR3 is given with its conserved first and last residue. Fields, in order: J gene, clone size, CDR3 length, D gene, V gene, CDR3 protein, CDR3 DNA. A D gene is named only where the DNA matches it firmly. Not all rows give a size; the values are once, few, many and, for expanded clones, a class.

J gene: TRBJ2-1; clone size: .; CDR3 length: 14; D gene: .; V gene: TRBV5-1; CDR3 protein: CASSLEESYNEQFF; CDR3 DNA: TGCGCCAGCAGCTTGGAAGAGTCCTACAATGAGCAGTTCTTC
J gene: TRBJ1-1; clone size: .; CDR3 length: 14; D gene: .; V gene: TRBV20-1; CDR3 protein: CSATAIGDSTEAFF; CDR3 DNA: TGCAGTGCGACGGCCATAGGGGATAGCACTGAAGCTTTCTTT
J gene: TRBJ1-4; clone size: once; CDR3 length: 14; D gene: .; V gene: TRBV5-6; CDR3 protein: CASSYRTGSEKLFF; CDR3 DNA: TGTGCCAGCAGCTACCGGACGGGCTCCGAAAAACTGTTTTTT
J gene: TRBJ2-5; clone size: .; CDR3 length: 14; D gene: TRBD2; V gene: TRBV7-8; CDR3 protein: CASSKTSDQETQYF; CDR3 DNA: TGTGCCAGCAGCAAGACTAGCGACCAAGAGACCCAGTACTTC
J gene: TRBJ2-7; clone size: .; CDR3 length: 10; D gene: .; V gene: TRBV2; CDR3 protein: CASGVYEQYF; CDR3 DNA: TGTGCCAGCGGGGTTTACGAGCAGTACTTC
J gene: TRBJ1-1; clone size: .; CDR3 length: 13; D gene: .; V gene: TRBV2; CDR3 protein: CASSEGRTNEAFF; CDR3 DNA: TGTGCCAGCAGTGAGGGGAGAACTAATGAAGCTTTCTTT
J gene: TRBJ2-2; clone size: .; CDR3 length: 15; D gene: .; V gene: TRBV7-9; CDR3 protein: CASSVYGTFTGELFF; CDR3 DNA: TGTGCCAGCAGCGTCTACGGGACTTTCACCGGGGAGCTGTTTTTT
J gene: TRBJ1-2; clone size: many; CDR3 length: 13; D gene: .; V gene: TRBV10-3; CDR3 protein: CATHSGVNYGYTF; CDR3 DNA: TGTGCCACCCATTCGGGAGTTAACTATGGCTACACCTTC
J gene: TRBJ1-1; clone size: .; CDR3 length: 15; D gene: .; V gene: TRBV10-3; CDR3 protein: CAISESADSVTEAFF; CDR3 DNA: TGTGCCATCAGTGAGTCCGCGGACAGCGTCACTGAAGCTTTCTTT
J gene: TRBJ1-1; clone size: many; CDR3 length: 14; D gene: .; V gene: TRBV3-1; CDR3 protein: CASSQDAWMAEAFF; CDR3 DNA: TGTGCCAGCAGCCAAGACGCCTGGATGGCTGAAGCTTTCTTT
J gene: TRBJ2-6; clone size: .; CDR3 length: 17; D gene: .; V gene: TRBV12-3/TRBV12-4; CDR3 protein: CASSPSGDLSGANVLTF; CDR3 DNA: TGTGCCAGCAGTCCCTCGGGGGACCTCTCTGGGGCCAACGTCCTGACTTTC
J gene: TRBJ1-6; clone size: .; CDR3 length: 15; D gene: TRBD1; V gene: TRBV9; CDR3 protein: CASSTSRDRNSPLHF; CDR3 DNA: TGTGCCAGCAGCACCAGCCGGGACAGAAATTCACCCCTCCACTTT
J gene: TRBJ2-6; clone size: .; CDR3 length: 14; D gene: .; V gene: TRBV6-2/TRBV6-3; CDR3 protein: CASSYRGKGGVLTF; CDR3 DNA: TGTGCCAGCAGTTACCGGGGGAAGGGGGGCGTCCTGACTTTC
J gene: TRBJ1-1; clone size: .; CDR3 length: 14; D gene: .; V gene: TRBV10-3; CDR3 protein: CAIRGLAGYNEAFF; CDR3 DNA: TGTGCCATCAGGGGGTTAGCGGGCTACAATGAAGCTTTCTTT
J gene: TRBJ1-4; clone size: many; CDR3 length: 13; D gene: TRBD1; V gene: TRBV12-5; CDR3 protein: CASGSGQSEKLFF; CDR3 DNA: TGTGCTAGTGGGTCGGGACAGAGTGAAAAACTGTTTTTT
J gene: TRBJ2-5; clone size: .; CDR3 length: 16; D gene: TRBD2; V gene: TRBV20-1; CDR3 protein: CSARVGGTSKQETQYF; CDR3 DNA: TGCAGTGCTAGAGTTGGGGGGACTAGTAAACAAGAGACCCAGTACTTC
J gene: TRBJ2-1; clone size: .; CDR3 length: 15; D gene: .; V gene: TRBV7-7; CDR3 protein: CASSLDGDPYNEQFF; CDR3 DNA: TGTGCTAGCAGCTTAGACGGGGACCCCTACAATGAGCAGTTCTTC
J gene: TRBJ1-2; clone size: many; CDR3 length: 15; D gene: .; V gene: TRBV7-2; CDR3 protein: CASSSLRTGNYGYTF; CDR3 DNA: TGTGCCAGCAGCTCGCTTCGGACGGGAAACTATGGCTACACCTTC
J gene: TRBJ1-1; clone size: many; CDR3 length: 13; D gene: .; V gene: TRBV12-3/TRBV12-4; CDR3 protein: CASSSLGYTEAFF; CDR3 DNA: TGTGCCAGCAGCTCCTTGGGATACACTGAAGCTTTCTTT
J gene: TRBJ2-2; clone size: .; CDR3 length: 13; D gene: .; V gene: TRBV7-3; CDR3 protein: CANGSPDTGELFF; CDR3 DNA: TGTGCCAACGGCAGCCCTGACACCGGGGAGCTGTTTTTT
J gene: TRBJ1-6; clone size: many; CDR3 length: 15; D gene: .; V gene: TRBV15; CDR3 protein: CATSRERGAGSPLHF; CDR3 DNA: TGTGCCACCAGCAGAGAAAGGGGCGCGGGTTCACCCCTCCACTTT
J gene: TRBJ1-3; clone size: .; CDR3 length: 14; D gene: .; V gene: TRBV29-1; CDR3 protein: CSVDRTSSGNTIYF; CDR3 DNA: TGCAGCGTTGACAGGACCAGCTCTGGAAACACCATATATTTT
J gene: TRBJ2-1; clone size: .; CDR3 length: 14; D gene: .; V gene: TRBV7-3; CDR3 protein: CASSLGPAGNEQFF; CDR3 DNA: TGTGCCAGCAGCTTAGGCCCCGCCGGGAATGAGCAGTTCTTC
J gene: TRBJ2-2; clone size: few; CDR3 length: 14; D gene: .; V gene: TRBV3-1; CDR3 protein: CASSLRARTGELFF; CDR3 DNA: TGTGCCAGCAGCCTGCGGGCCCGGACCGGGGAGCTGTTTTTT
J gene: TRBJ2-2; clone size: .; CDR3 length: 15; D gene: .; V gene: TRBV19; CDR3 protein: CASSTRGGNTGELFF; CDR3 DNA: TGTGCCAGTAGTACCCGGGGAGGGAACACCGGGGAGCTGTTTTTT
J gene: TRBJ2-7; clone size: many; CDR3 length: 15; D gene: .; V gene: TRBV15; CDR3 protein: CATSRDISNSYEQYF; CDR3 DNA: TGTGCCACCAGCAGAGATATCAGTAACTCCTACGAGCAGTACTTC
J gene: TRBJ1-4; clone size: once; CDR3 length: 15; D gene: .; V gene: TRBV2; CDR3 protein: CASSYGGGAGEKLFF; CDR3 DNA: TGTGCCAGCAGTTACGGGGGGGGCGCGGGTGAAAAACTGTTTTTT
J gene: TRBJ2-5; clone size: many; CDR3 length: 15; D gene: TRBD2; V gene: TRBV6-5; CDR3 protein: CASRLSGRGVETQYF; CDR3 DNA: TGTGCCAGCAGACTTAGCGGGAGGGGCGTGGAGACCCAGTACTTC
J gene: TRBJ2-7; clone size: few; CDR3 length: 15; D gene: TRBD2; V gene: TRBV30; CDR3 protein: CAWSGLAGGPGEQYF; CDR3 DNA: TGTGCCTGGAGTGGCTTAGCGGGAGGGCCTGGTGAGCAGTACTTC
J gene: TRBJ1-3; clone size: .; CDR3 length: 10; D gene: .; V gene: TRBV7-9; CDR3 protein: CASSLDAIYF; CDR3 DNA: TGTGCCAGCAGCTTGGACGCCATATATTTT
J gene: TRBJ2-7; clone size: many; CDR3 length: 15; D gene: TRBD2; V gene: TRBV7-2; CDR3 protein: CASSSTGLAAYEQYF; CDR3 DNA: TGTGCCAGCAGCTCGACAGGACTAGCGGCCTACGAGCAGTACTTC
J gene: TRBJ2-3; clone size: few; CDR3 length: 16; D gene: TRBD2; V gene: TRBV20-1; CDR3 protein: CSAYGTSGRSADTQYF; CDR3 DNA: TGCAGTGCTTACGGGACTAGCGGGAGATCGGCAGATACGCAGTATTTT
J gene: TRBJ2-1; clone size: few; CDR3 length: 18; D gene: TRBD2; V gene: TRBV7-9; CDR3 protein: CASSPRTSGARETNEQFF; CDR3 DNA: TGTGCCAGCAGCCCTAGGACTAGCGGGGCTCGTGAGACGAATGAGCAGTTCTTC
J gene: TRBJ1-5; clone size: .; CDR3 length: 17; D gene: TRBD1; V gene: TRBV7-8; CDR3 protein: CASSLEIGTGEHQPQHF; CDR3 DNA: TGTGCCAGCAGCTTAGAGATCGGGACAGGGGAGCATCAGCCCCAGCATTTT
J gene: TRBJ2-1; clone size: .; CDR3 length: 16; D gene: TRBD2; V gene: TRBV20-1; CDR3 protein: CSAETGASGTWYEQFF; CDR3 DNA: TGCAGTGCCGAAACAGGGGCTAGCGGGACCTGGTATGAGCAGTTCTTC
J gene: TRBJ2-7; clone size: many; CDR3 length: 17; D gene: .; V gene: TRBV7-9; CDR3 protein: CASSFTPGGTPTRWQYF; CDR3 DNA: TGTGCCAGCAGCTTCACCCCAGGAGGTACTCCTACTCGTTGGCAGTACTTC
J gene: TRBJ2-7; clone size: many; CDR3 length: 15; D gene: TRBD2; V gene: TRBV14; CDR3 protein: CASSRGLAGPYEQYF; CDR3 DNA: TGTGCCAGCAGTCGGGGACTAGCGGGACCCTACGAGCAGTACTTC
J gene: TRBJ2-5; clone size: few; CDR3 length: 15; D gene: .; V gene: TRBV6-5; CDR3 protein: CASSSERGGRETQYF; CDR3 DNA: TGTGCCAGCAGTTCAGAGAGGGGGGGCAGAGAGACCCAGTACTTC
J gene: TRBJ1-2; clone size: many; CDR3 length: 14; D gene: .; V gene: TRBV2; CDR3 protein: CASSEYRGPYGYTF; CDR3 DNA: TGTGCCAGCAGTGAATACCGGGGTCCCTATGGCTACACCTTC
J gene: TRBJ2-7; clone size: few; CDR3 length: 15; D gene: .; V gene: TRBV18; CDR3 protein: CASSPSPTGVGEQYF; CDR3 DNA: TGTGCCAGCTCACCTTCGCCGACGGGAGTTGGGGAGCAGTACTTC
J gene: TRBJ2-5; clone size: few; CDR3 length: 12; D gene: .; V gene: TRBV7-8; CDR3 protein: CASSLAHWGQYF; CDR3 DNA: TGTGCCAGCAGCTTAGCCCATTGGGGACAGTACTTC
J gene: TRBJ2-7; clone size: .; CDR3 length: 13; D gene: .; V gene: TRBV2; CDR3 protein: CASSRDGYNEQYF; CDR3 DNA: TGTGCCAGCAGTCGGGACGGTTACAATGAGCAGTACTTC